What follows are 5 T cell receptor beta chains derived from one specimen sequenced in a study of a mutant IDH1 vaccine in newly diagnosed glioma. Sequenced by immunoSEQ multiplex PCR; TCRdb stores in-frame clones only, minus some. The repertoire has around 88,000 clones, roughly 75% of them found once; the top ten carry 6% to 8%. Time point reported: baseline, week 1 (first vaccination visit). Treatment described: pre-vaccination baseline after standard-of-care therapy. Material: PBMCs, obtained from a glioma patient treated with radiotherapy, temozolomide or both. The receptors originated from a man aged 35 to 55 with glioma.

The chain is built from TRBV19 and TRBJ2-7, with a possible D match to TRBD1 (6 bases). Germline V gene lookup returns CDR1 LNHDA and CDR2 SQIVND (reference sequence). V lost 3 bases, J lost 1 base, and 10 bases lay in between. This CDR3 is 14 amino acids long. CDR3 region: CASSILTGSYEQYF. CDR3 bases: TGTGCCAGTAGTATCTTGACAGGATCCTACGAGCAGTACTTC.

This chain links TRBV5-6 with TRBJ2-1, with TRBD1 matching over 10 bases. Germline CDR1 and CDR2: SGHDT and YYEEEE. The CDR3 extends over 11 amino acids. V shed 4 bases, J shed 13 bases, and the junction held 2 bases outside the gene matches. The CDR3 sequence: CASSRDRGQFF. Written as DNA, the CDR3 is TGTGCCAGCAGCCGGGACAGGGGACAGTTCTTC.

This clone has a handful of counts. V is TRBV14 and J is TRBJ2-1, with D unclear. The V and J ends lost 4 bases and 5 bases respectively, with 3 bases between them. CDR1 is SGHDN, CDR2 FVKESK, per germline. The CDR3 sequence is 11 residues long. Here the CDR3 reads CASSLHNEQFF. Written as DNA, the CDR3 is TGTGCCAGCAGCCTACACAATGAGCAGTTCTTC.

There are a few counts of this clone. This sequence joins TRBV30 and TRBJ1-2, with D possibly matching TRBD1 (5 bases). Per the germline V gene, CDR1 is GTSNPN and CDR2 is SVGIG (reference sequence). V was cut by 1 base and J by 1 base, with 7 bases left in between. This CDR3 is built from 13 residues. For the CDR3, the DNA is TGTGCCTGGAGTGACCAGGGTAACTATGGCTACACCTTC. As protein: CAWSDQGNYGYTF.

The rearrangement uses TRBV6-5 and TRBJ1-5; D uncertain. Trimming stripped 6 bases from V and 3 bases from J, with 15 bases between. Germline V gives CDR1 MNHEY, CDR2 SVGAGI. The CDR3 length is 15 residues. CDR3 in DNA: TGTGCCAGCAGCTCTTTAAAGCGGACCAATCAGCCCCAGCATTTT. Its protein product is CASSSLKRTNQPQHF.